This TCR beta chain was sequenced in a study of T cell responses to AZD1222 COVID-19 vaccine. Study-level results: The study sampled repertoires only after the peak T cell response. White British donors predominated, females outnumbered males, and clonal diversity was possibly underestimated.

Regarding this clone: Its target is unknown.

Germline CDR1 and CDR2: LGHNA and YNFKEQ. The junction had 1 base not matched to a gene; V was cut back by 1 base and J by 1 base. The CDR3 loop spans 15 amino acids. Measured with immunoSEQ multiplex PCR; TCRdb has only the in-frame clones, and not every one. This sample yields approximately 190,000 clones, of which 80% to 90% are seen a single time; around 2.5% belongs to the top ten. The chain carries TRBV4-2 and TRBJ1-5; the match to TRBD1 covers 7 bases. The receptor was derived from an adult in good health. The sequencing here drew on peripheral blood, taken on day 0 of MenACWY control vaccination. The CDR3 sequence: CASSQAQGSNQPQHF. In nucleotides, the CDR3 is TGTGCCAGCAGCCAAGCACAGGGGAGCAATCAGCCCCAGCATTTT.